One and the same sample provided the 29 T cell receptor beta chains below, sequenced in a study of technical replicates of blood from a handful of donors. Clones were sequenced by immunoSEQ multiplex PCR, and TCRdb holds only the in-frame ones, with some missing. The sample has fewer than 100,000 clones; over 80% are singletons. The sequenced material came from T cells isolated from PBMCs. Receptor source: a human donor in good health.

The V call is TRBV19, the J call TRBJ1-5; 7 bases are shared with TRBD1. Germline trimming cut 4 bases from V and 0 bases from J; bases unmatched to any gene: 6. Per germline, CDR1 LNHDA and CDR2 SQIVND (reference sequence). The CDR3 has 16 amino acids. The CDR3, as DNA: TGTGCCAGTAGTAGGGGGACAGCTTATAGCAATCAGCCCCAGCATTTT. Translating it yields CASSRGTAYSNQPQHF.

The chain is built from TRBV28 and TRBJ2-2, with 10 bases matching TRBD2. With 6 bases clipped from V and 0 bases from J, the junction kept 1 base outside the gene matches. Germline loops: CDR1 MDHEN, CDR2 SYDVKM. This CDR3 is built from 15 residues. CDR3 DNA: TGTGCCAGCAGGCTAGCGGGAGCGAACACCGGGGAGCTGTTTTTT. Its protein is CASRLAGANTGELFF.

This chain's CDR3 is CASSYFGRLSGNTIYF. Written as DNA, the CDR3 is TGTGCCAGCAGTTACTTCGGCAGGCTCTCTGGAAACACCATATATTTT. J is TRBJ1-3 and V is TRBV6-5; D not certain. Germline assignment: CDR1 MNHEY and CDR2 SVGAGI. The CDR3 sequence is 16 residues long. V shed 1 base and J shed 0 bases, with 10 bases lying between them.

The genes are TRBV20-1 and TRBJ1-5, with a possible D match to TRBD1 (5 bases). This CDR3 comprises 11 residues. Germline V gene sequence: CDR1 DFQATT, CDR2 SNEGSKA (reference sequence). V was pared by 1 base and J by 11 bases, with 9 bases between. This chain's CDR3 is CSARAQGSQHF. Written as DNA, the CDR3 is TGCAGTGCTAGAGCCCAGGGATCCCAGCATTTT.

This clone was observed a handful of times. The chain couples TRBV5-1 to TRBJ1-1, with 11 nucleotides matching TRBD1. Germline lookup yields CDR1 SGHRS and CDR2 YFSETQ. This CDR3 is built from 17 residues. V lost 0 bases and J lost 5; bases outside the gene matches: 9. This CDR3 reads CASSLGGTGGRGTEAFF. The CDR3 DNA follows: TGCGCCAGCAGCTTGGGTGGGACAGGGGGTCGAGGAACTGAAGCTTTCTTT.

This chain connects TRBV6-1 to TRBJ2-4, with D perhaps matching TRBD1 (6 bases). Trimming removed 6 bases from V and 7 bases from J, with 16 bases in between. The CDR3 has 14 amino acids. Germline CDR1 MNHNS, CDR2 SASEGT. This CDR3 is CASRSRGQGNIQYF. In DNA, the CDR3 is TGTGCCAGCAGAAGCAGGGGCCAGGGGAACATTCAGTACTTC.

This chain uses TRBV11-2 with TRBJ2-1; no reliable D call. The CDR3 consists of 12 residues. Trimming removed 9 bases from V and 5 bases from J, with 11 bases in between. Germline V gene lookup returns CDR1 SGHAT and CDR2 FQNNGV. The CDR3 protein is CASQTTDNEQFF. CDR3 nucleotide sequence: TGTGCCAGTCAGACAACAGACAATGAGCAGTTCTTC.

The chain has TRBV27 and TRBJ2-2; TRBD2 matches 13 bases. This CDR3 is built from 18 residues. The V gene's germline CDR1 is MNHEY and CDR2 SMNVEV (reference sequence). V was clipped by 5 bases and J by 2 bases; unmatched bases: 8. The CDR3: CASSPILAGGINTGELFF. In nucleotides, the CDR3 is TGTGCCAGCAGTCCAATACTAGCGGGGGGGATCAACACCGGGGAGCTGTTTTTT.

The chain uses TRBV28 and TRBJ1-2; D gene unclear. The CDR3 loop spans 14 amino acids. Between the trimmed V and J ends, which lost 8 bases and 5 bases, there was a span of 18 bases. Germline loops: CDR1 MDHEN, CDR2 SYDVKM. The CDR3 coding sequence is TGTGCCAGCGAGGGTAGGGCGGTGGTATATGGCTACACCTTC. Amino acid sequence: CASEGRAVVYGYTF.

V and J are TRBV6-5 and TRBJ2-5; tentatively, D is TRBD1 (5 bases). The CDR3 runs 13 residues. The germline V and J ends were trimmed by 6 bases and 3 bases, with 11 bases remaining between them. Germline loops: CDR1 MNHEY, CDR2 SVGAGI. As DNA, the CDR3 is TGTGCCAGCAGGGACAAGGATAAAGAGACCCAGTACTTC. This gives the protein CASRDKDKETQYF.

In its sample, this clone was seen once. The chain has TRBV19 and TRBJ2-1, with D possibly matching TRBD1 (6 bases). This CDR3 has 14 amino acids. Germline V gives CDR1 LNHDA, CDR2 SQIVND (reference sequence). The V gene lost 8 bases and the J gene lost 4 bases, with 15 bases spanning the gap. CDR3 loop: CASDPGHEYNEQFF. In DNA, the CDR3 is TGTGCCAGTGACCCGGGACACGAGTACAATGAGCAGTTCTTC. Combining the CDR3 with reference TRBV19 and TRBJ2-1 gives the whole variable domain DGGITQSPKYLFRKEGQNVTLSCEQNLNHDAMYWYRQDPGQGLRLIYYSQIVNDFQKGDIAEGYSVSREKKESFPLTVTSAQKNPTAFYLCASDPGHEYNEQFFGPGTRLTVL.

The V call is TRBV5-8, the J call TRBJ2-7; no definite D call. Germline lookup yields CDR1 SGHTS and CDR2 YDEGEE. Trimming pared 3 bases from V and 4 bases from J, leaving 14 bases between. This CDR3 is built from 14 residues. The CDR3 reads CASSYLAATYEQYF. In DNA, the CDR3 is TGTGCCAGCAGCTACCTTGCGGCCACATACGAGCAGTACTTC.

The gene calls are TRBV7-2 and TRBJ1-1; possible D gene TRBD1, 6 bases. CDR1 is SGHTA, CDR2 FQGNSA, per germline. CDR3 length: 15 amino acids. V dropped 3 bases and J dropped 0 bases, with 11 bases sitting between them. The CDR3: CASSLYRDVNTEAFF. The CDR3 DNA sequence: TGTGCCAGCAGCTTGTACAGGGATGTGAACACTGAAGCTTTCTTT.

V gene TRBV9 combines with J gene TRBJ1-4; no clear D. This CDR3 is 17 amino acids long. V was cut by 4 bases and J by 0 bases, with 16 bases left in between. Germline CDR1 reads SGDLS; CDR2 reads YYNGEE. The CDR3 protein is CASSRVGLFSTNEKLFF. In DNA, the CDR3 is TGTGCCAGCAGCAGAGTCGGGTTATTCTCAACTAATGAAAAACTGTTTTTT. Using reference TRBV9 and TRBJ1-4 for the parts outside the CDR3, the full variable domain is DSGVTQTPKHLITATGQRVTLRCSPRSGDLSVYWYQQSLDQGLQFLIQYYNGEERAKGNILERFSAQQFPDLHSELNLSSLELGDSALYFCASSRVGLFSTNEKLFFGSGTQLSVL.

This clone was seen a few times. The CDR3 DNA reads TGCAGCGTTGGGAGGGGCGGGGAGCTGTTTTTT. Amino acid sequence: CSVGRGGELFF. The genes are TRBV29-1 and TRBJ2-2, with TRBD2 as a possible D gene (6 bases). The CDR3 loop spans 11 amino acids. Trimming removed 4 bases at V and 7 bases at J, with 7 bases between. From germline, CDR1 is SQVTM and CDR2 ANQGSEA.

CDR3 sequence reads: CASSQSQGGYYGYTF. DNA of the CDR3: TGTGCCAGCAGCCAATCCCAGGGGGGTTACTATGGCTACACCTTC. This chain joins TRBV14 and TRBJ1-2; 7 positions match TRBD1. J was trimmed by 3 bases and V by 2 bases; bases with no gene match: 6. The CDR3 length is 15 residues. Germline assignment: CDR1 SGHDN and CDR2 FVKESK.

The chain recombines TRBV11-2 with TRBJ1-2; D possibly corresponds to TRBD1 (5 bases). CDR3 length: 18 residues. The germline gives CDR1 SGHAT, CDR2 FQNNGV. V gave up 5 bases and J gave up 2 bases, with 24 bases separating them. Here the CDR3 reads CASSPQQDFTPSNYGYTF. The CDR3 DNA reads TGTGCCAGCAGCCCACAACAGGATTTCACCCCATCAAACTATGGCTACACCTTC.

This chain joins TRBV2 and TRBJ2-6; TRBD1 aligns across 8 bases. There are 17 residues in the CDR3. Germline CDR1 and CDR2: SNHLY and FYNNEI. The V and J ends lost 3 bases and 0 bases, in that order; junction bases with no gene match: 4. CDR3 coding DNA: TGTGCCAGCAGTGACCGGGACAGGAGCTCTGGGGCCAACGTCCTGACTTTC. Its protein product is CASSDRDRSSGANVLTF. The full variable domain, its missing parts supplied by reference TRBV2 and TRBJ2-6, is EPEVTQTPSHQVTQMGQEVILRCVPISNHLYFYWYRQILGQKVEFLVSFYNNEISEKSEIFDDQFSVERPDGSNFTLKIRSTKLEDSAMYFCASSDRDRSSGANVLTFGAGSRLTVL.

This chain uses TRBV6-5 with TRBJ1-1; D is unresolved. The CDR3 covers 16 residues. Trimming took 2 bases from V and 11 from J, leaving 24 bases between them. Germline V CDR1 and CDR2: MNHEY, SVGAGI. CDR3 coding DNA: TGTGCCAGCAGTTACCAACCTTTCCGGTCTCCTTTTGAGGCTTTCTTT. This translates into CASSYQPFRSPFEAFF.

The chain's CDR3 is CASSLDAAPGAWGYTF. For the CDR3, the DNA is TGTGCCAGCAGCTTGGACGCAGCCCCAGGGGCGTGGGGCTACACCTTC. The chain carries TRBV5-4 and TRBJ1-2, with D tentatively TRBD1 (6 bases). The CDR3 totals 16 residues. Germline V gives CDR1 SGHNT, CDR2 YYREEE (reference sequence). Trimming removed 0 bases at V and 8 bases at J, with 20 bases between.

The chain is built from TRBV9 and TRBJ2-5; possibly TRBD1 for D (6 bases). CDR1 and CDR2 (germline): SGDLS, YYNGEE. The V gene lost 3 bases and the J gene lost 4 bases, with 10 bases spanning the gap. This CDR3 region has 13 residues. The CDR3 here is CASSGGQGETQYF. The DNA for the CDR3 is TGTGCCAGCAGCGGGGGGCAAGGAGAGACCCAGTACTTC.

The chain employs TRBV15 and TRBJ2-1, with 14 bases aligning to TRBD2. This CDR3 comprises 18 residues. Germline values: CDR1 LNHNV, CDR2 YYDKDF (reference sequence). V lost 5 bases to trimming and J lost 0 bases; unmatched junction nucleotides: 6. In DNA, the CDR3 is TGTGCCACCAGCGCCGGGACTAGCGGGAGAGGCTCCTACAATGAGCAGTTCTTC. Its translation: CATSAGTSGRGSYNEQFF.

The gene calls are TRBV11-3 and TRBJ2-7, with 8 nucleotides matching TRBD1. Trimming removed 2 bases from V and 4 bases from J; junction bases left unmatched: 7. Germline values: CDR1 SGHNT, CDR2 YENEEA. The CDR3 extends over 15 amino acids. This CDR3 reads CASSLMGRGLYEQYF. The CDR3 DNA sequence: TGTGCCAGCAGCTTAATGGGCAGGGGGCTTTACGAGCAGTACTTC.

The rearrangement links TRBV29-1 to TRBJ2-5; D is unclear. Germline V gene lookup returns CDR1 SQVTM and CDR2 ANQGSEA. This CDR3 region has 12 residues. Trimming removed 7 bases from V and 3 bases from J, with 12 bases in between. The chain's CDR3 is CSATGDEETQYF. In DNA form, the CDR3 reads TGCAGCGCAACCGGAGATGAAGAGACCCAGTACTTC.

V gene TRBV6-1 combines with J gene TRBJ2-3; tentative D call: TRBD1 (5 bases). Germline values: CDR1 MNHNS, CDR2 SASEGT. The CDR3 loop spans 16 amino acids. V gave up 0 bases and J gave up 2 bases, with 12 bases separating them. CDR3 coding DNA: TGTGCCAGCAGTGAAGCTTCAGGGCAGATCACAGATACGCAGTATTTT. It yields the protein CASSEASGQITDTQYF.

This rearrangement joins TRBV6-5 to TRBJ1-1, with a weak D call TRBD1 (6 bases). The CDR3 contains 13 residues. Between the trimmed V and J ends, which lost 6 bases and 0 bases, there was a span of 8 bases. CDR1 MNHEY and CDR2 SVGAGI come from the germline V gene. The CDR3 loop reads CASRGHLNTEAFF. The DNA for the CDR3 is TGTGCCAGCAGGGGACACTTGAACACTGAAGCTTTCTTT.

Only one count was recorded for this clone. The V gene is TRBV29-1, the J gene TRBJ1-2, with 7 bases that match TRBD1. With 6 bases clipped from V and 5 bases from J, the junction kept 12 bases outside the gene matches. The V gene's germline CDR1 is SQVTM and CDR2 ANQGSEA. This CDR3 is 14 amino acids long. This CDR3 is CSVDRVLDSYGYTF. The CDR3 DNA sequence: TGCAGCGTAGACAGGGTGCTCGATTCATATGGCTACACCTTC.

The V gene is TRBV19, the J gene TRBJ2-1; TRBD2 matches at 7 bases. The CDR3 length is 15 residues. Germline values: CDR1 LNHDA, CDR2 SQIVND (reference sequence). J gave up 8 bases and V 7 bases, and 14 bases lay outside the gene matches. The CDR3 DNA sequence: TGTGCCAGTAAAGAGGAGGGGAGGGTCCCCGATGAGCAGTTCTTC. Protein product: CASKEEGRVPDEQFF.

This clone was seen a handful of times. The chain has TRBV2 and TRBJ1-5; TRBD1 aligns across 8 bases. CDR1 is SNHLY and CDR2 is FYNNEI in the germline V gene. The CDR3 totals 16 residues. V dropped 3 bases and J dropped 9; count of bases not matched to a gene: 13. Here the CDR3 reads CASSESRGQAYRPQHF. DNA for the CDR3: TGTGCCAGCAGTGAGTCCCGGGGACAGGCCTATCGGCCCCAGCATTTT.